Given below is one T cell receptor (beta chain) in context. What it binds is unknown. This sample stems from a study of T cell responses to AZD1222 COVID-19 vaccine. Study-level points and caveats: Just five to seven people given AZD1222 tested seropositive at baseline. The donor cohort was predominantly white British with a female majority, and clonal diversity may have been underestimated. Vaccine-associated CD4 TCRs ranged over spike, dominating at 160-218 and 743-854.

Trimming removed 6 bases at V and 3 bases at J, with 16 bases between. The germline V gene encodes CDR1 MNHEY and CDR2 SVGEGT. This CDR3 has 15 amino acids. The data were produced by immunoSEQ multiplex PCR, yet TCRdb's version contains in-frame clones alone and is incomplete. The table lists approximately 180,000 clones, 80% to 95% of them singletons. The TCR comes from an adult who received the MenACWY meningococcal vaccine as a control. V and J are TRBV6-2 or TRBV6-3 and TRBJ2-3; a weak D match, TRBD1 (5 bases). The source material was peripheral blood, sampled 28 days after the second dose of the MenACWY control vaccine. In nucleotides, the CDR3 is TGTGCCAGCAGCCCAGTAGGGGTGGTGACAGATACGCAGTATTTT. This sequence encodes CASSPVGVVTDTQYF.